This T cell receptor (beta chain) emerged from a study of Ad26.COV2.S vaccination and SARS-CoV-2 variants. The overall study: The vaccine Ad26.COV2.S was put into the muscle once, or twice with 56 days between.

Treatment defined: about 20 received Ad26.COV2.S at low or high dose, single or two shots; five or six received placebo; per-sample allocation not given. All samples were drawn on day 63, counting from the first vaccine or placebo injection. Cohort 1b enrolled adults aged 18-55 years in Boston. With regard to this clone: What it binds is not known.

TCRdb's table, derived via immunoSEQ multiplex PCR, lists solely in-frame clones and lacks some. The table records around 340,000 clones, 75% to 90% of them present only once. Study findings and constraints: People who got the vaccine or the placebo had similar non-spike TCR breadth.

This specimen was peripheral blood, taken in a trial of Ad26.COV2.S vaccine versus placebo. The TCR sequence derives from a person between 18 and 60 years old who received the Ad26.COV2.S COVID-19 vaccine or a placebo.

CDR3 DNA sequence: TGCGCCAGCAGCCGGGACCTCAACCCCGGGGAGCTGTTTTTT. Translating it yields CASSRDLNPGELFF. This rearrangement joins TRBV10-2 to TRBJ2-2; D possibly matches TRBD1 or TRBD2 (5 bases each). This CDR3 is built from 14 residues. Trimming took off 6 bases at V and 6 bases at J, with 14 bases between the two ends. Germline CDR1 and CDR2: WSHSY and SAAADI.